This TCR beta chain was identified during a study of control samples from healthy donors and cancer patients. The CDR3 loop spans 15 amino acids. V was pared by 1 base and J by 4 bases, with 8 bases between. In germline, CDR1 is MDHEN, CDR2 SYDVKM. Sequencing was performed with immunoSEQ multiplex PCR; in TCRdb, only in-frame clones are kept and a portion is missing. The repertoire holds fewer than 200,000 clones, with 90% to 95% as singletons. This clonotype was sampled from a man between 60 and 75 years old with colorectal cancer. The sequenced sample was PBMCs. V and J are TRBV28 and TRBJ2-6, with TRBD1 as a possible D gene (6 bases). The CDR3 here is CASSLSGAGANVLTF. CDR3 sequence (DNA): TGTGCCAGCAGTTTATCAGGGGCCGGGGCCAACGTCCTGACTTTC.